This T cell receptor (beta chain) derives from a study of T cell responses to AZD1222 COVID-19 vaccine. Regarding the study as a whole: Repertoires in all cases were sampled only once the peak T cell response had passed. The donors showed a predominance of white British ancestry and of females, with possible underestimation of clonal diversity. A reported finding is that nearly half of spike-specific TCRs target unmutated variant regions.

This clone was counted once. Its antigen is as yet unknown. Profiling relied on immunoSEQ multiplex PCR, and the TCRdb table lists in-frame clones only, not all of them. The table has roughly 95,000 clones, around 87% seen once; the top ten hold 2.5% to 3%. The CDR3 totals 18 residues. V shed 6 bases and J 2 bases; nucleotides not matched to a gene: 17. This chain joins TRBV23-1 and TRBJ2-3; 7 positions match TRBD1. TRBV23-1 is designated an ORF whose function remains uncertain. This sample comprised peripheral blood, obtained on day 0 of AZD1222 vaccination. This sequence was found in an adult in good health. CDR3 nucleotides: TGCGCCAGCAGCCAAGACAGGGTGCCAACCAAACTCACAGATACGCAGTATTTT. Its translation: CASSQDRVPTKLTDTQYF.